This paragraph reports one T cell receptor beta chain. Its antigen is not known. Replicate PCRs for sorted subsets used roughly 200 ng DNA; this equaled around 29,000 T cell genomes. The method was immunoSEQ multiplex PCR; TCRdb's version includes in-frame clones alone and lacks a portion of them. This sample has fewer than 3 million clones, with about 90% found just once. Study donors comprised healthy, HIV-negative adults devoid of recent acute infection or vaccination. This specimen comes from a study of shared clonotypes between healthy human individuals. Study summary: A couple of female and three male donors aged 18 to 49 were enrolled.

Whole-study findings and limits: In a few donors, around 5.5% of naive CD4 clonotypes appeared in common.

The source is a man younger than 30 in good health. Some clones in this sample may be carry-over from other donors' samples. The sequencing sample was made of naive CD4+ T cells from PBMCs. Subset indicated: CD45RA+ positively selected.

The CDR3 loop reads CASRRGRGGYTF. The CDR3 nucleotides are TGTGCCAGCAGACGCGGGCGGGGTGGCTACACCTTC. V is TRBV6-5 and J is TRBJ1-2; D remains ambiguous. The CDR3 contains 12 residues. Germline values: CDR1 MNHEY, CDR2 SVGAGI. Deletions cut 6 bases from V and 7 bases from J, with 12 bases between.